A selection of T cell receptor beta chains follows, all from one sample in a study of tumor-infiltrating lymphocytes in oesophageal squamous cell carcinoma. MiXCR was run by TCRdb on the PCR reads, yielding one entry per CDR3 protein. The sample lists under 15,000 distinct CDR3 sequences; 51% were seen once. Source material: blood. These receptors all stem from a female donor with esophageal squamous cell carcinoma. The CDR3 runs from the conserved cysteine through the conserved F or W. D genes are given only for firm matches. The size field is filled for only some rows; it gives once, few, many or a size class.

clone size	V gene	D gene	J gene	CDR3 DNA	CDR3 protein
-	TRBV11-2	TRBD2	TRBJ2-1	TGTGCCAGCAGCTTATATACCGGGACTAGCGGATATTACAATGAGCAGTTCTTC	CASSLYTGTSGYYNEQFF
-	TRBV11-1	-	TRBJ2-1	TGTGCCAGCAGCTACCTGACAGGATACAATGAGCAGTTCTTC	CASSYLTGYNEQFF
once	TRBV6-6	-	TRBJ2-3	TGTGCCAGCGAGACGTCCACCTTCCCAGATACGCAGTATTTT	CASETSTFPDTQYF
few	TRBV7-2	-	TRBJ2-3	TGTGCCAGCAGCTTAGGGAGAGATACGCAGTATTTT	CASSLGRDTQYF
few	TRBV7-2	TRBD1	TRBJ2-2	TGTGCCAGCAGTCCCCGACAGGGGGTAATAGTGGGGACCGGGGAGCTGTTTTTT	CASSPRQGVIVGTGELFF
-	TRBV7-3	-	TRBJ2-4	TGTGCCAGCAGCTTGACCGCGGGGTCCCAGTACTTC	CASSLTAGSQYF
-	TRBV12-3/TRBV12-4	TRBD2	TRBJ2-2	TGTGCCAGCAGAATAGCGGGAGTTGACACCGGGGAGCTGTTTTTT	CASRIAGVDTGELFF
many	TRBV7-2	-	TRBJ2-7	TGTGCCAGCAGCTTAGCGGTAGGGTACGAGCAGTACTTC	CASSLAVGYEQYF
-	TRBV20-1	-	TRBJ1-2	TGCAGTTCCCCCAAGGGCACTAACTATGGCTACACCTTC	CSSPKGTNYGYTF
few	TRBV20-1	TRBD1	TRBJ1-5	TGCAGTGCTAGAATAGTTAGGGACAGGTCCTATAGCAATCAGCCCCAGCATTTT	CSARIVRDRSYSNQPQHF
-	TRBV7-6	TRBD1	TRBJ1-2	TGTGCCAGCAGCGTTCAGGGGGCGGACTATGGCTACACCTTC	CASSVQGADYGYTF
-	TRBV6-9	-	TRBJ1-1	TGTGCCAGCAGTCAAAAATGGGGCCTCCCGAACACTGAAGCTTTCTTT	CASSQKWGLPNTEAFF
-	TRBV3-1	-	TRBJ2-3	TGTGCCAGCAGTCGGGACTCTTGGGGGATCACAGATACGCAGTATTTT	CASSRDSWGITDTQYF
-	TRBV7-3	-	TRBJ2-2	TGTGCCAGCAGCTTAGGACCTAGTTCCGGGGAGCTGTTTTTT	CASSLGPSSGELFF
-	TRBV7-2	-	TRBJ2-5	TGTGCCAGCAGCCCGTTACGACTCGCCCAGTACTTC	CASSPLRLAQYF
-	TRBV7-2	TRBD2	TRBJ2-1	TGTGCCAGCAGCTTAGGGACTAGCGGGAGCGATGAGCAGTTCTTC	CASSLGTSGSDEQFF
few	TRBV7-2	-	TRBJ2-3	TGTGCCAGCAGCTTAGGTCCCGAGCAGTATTTT	CASSLGPEQYF
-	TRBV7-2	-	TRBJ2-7	TGTGCCAGCAGTTTTGACGGGAGACGCGAGCAGTACTTC	CASSFDGRREQYF
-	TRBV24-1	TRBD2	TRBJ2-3	TGTGCCACCAGTGATCCGGGACTAGCGGGGAGCTATACGCAGTATTTT	CATSDPGLAGSYTQYF
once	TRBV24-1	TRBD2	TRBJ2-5	TGTGCCACCAGTGACCCCGCTCCGGGACTAGCCGGGGAGACCCAGTACTTC	CATSDPAPGLAGETQYF
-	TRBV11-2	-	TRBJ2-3	TGTGCCAGCAGCTTACCCACAGGGAAGGACACAGATACGCAGTATTTT	CASSLPTGKDTDTQYF
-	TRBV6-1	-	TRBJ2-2	TGTGCCAGCAGTGAACGGAGAGGCAGCCGATCCACCGGGGAGCTGTTTTTT	CASSERRGSRSTGELFF